These T cell receptor beta chains were read from a single sample in a study of blood T cell repertoires in COVID-19. Produced via immunoSEQ multiplex PCR; TCRdb's table is partial and in-frame only. The sample has more than 400,000 clones, roughly nine tenths seen once. Sequenced: PBMCs or T cells enriched from blood (not recorded which). These receptors came from a woman between 18 and 29 years old who had recovered from COVID-19. The conserved cysteine and the conserved F or W are not part of the CDR3 here.

CDR3 | V
ASSPGQGDYGYT | TRBV5-4
ASSPTGTSTGNTIY | TRBV5-1
ASRWRGTGEQY | TRBV5-6
ASSLGGKGYGYT | TRBV7-9
AIRAGDSSSPLH | TRBV10-3
ASSSYTRDTIY | TRBV28
ASSWGGYTEAF | TRBV5-5
AWSVGAANQPQH | TRBV30
ASSQTGYNSPLH | TRBV9
APTTANTEAF | TRBV30
SGMQGTEAF | TRBV20-1
ATSAPYEKLF | TRBV24-1
AWTRENSPLH | TRBV30
ASSSRDSSYGYT | TRBV6-5
ASSPVGVIHEQY | TRBV5-1
ASSFVTGGNQPQH | TRBV28
ASKRGEVEDTQY | TRBV6-5
ASSLLRGGGNTIY | TRBV27
AWLSLDRVNTEAF | TRBV30
AWSNRVKVEAF | TRBV30